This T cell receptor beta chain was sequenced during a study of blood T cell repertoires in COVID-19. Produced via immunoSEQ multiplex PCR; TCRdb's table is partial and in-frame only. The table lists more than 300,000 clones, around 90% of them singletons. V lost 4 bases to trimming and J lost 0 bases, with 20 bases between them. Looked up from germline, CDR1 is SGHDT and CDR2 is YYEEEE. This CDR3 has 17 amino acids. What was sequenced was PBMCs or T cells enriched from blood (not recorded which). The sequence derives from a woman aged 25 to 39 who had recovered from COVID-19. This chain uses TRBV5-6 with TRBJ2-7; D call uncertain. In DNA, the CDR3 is TGTGCCAGCAGCCCTGGAGCAGACGGTATGAGCTCCTACGAGCAGTACTTC. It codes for CASSPGADGMSSYEQYF.